This T cell receptor (beta chain) was retrieved from a study of control samples from healthy donors and cancer patients. Measured with immunoSEQ multiplex PCR; TCRdb has only the in-frame clones, and not every one. The data show 100,000 to 150,000 clones, 92% seen once. CDR1 is SGHTA, CDR2 FQGNSA, per germline. Trimming removed 1 base from V and 2 bases from J; junction bases left unmatched: 5. This CDR3 has 15 amino acids. This clone has just one count. The V call is TRBV7-2, the J call TRBJ2-7, with 7 bases identical to TRBD2. The origin of this receptor is a man aged 18 to 30 in good health. Sequenced sample: blood. CDR3 region: CASSLGLGGAYEQYF. In DNA, the CDR3 is TGTGCCAGCAGCTTAGGGCTGGGGGGGGCCTACGAGCAGTACTTC. Full variable domain (rest looked up from reference TRBV7-2 and TRBJ2-7): GAGVSQSPSNKVTEKGKDVELRCDPISGHTALYWYRQSLGQGLEFLIYFQGNSAPDKSGLPSDRFSAERTGGSVSTLTIQRTQQEDSAVYLCASSLGLGGAYEQYFGPGTRLTVT.